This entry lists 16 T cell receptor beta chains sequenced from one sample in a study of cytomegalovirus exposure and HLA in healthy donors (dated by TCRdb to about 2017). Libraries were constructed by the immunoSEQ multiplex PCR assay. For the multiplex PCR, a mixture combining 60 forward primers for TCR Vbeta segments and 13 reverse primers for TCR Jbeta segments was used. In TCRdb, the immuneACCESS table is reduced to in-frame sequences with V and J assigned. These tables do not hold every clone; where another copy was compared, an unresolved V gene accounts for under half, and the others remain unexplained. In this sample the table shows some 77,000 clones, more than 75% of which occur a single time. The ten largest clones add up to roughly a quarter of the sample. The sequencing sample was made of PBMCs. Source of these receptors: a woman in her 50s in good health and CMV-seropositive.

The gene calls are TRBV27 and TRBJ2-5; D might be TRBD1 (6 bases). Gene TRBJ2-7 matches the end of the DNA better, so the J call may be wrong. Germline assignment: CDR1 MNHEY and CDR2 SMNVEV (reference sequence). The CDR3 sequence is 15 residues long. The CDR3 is CASSTWTARGFEQYF. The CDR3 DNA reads TGTGCCAGCAGTACCTGGACAGCCCGAGGGTTCGAGCAGTACTTC.

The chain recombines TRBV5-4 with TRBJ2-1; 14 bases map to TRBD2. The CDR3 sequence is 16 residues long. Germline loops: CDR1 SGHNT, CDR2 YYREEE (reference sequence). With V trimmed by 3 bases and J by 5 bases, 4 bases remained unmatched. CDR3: CASSSGLAGGHNEQFF. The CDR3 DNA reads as TGTGCCAGCAGCTCCGGACTAGCGGGAGGTCACAATGAGCAGTTCTTC.

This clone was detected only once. The CDR3 loop is CASSLDGNRETEAFF. CDR3 nucleotides: TGCGCCAGCAGCTTGGACGGAAACAGGGAAACTGAAGCTTTCTTT. This chain uses TRBV5-1 with TRBJ1-1, with D possibly TRBD1 on 6 matching bases. V was trimmed by 0 bases and J by 5 bases, leaving 14 bases between them. This CDR3 region has 15 residues. CDR1 is SGHRS and CDR2 is YFSETQ in the germline V gene.

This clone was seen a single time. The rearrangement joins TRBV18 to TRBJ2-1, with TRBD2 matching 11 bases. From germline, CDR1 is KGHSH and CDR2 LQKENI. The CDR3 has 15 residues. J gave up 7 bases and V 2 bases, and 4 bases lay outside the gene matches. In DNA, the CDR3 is TGTGCCAGCTCACCAGGGGCTAGCGGGGGGAATGAGCAGTTCTTC. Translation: CASSPGASGGNEQFF.

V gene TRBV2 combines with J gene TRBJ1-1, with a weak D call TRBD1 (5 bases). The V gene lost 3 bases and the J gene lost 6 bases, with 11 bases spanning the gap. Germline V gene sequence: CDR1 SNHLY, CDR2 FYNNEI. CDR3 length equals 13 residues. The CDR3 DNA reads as TGTGCCAGCAGTGACCAGGGAAGGTCTGAAGCTTTCTTT. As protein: CASSDQGRSEAFF.

DNA of the CDR3: TGCGCCAGCACCCACTTGTTGGGGCAGAACACTGAAGCTTTCTTT. Its protein product is CASTHLLGQNTEAFF. V gene TRBV5-1 combines with J gene TRBJ1-1; weak D call: TRBD1 (5 bases). Germline CDR1 is SGHRS and CDR2 is YFSETQ. This CDR3 comprises 15 residues. Trimming pared 6 bases from V and 1 base from J, leaving 16 bases between. Variable domain in full (rest from reference TRBV5-1 and TRBJ1-1): KAGVTQTPRYLIKTRGQQVTLSCSPISGHRSVSWYQQTPGQGLQFLFEYFSETQRNKGNFPGRFSGRQFSNSRSEMNVSTLELGDSALYLCASTHLLGQNTEAFFGQGTRLTVV.

CDR3 amino acids: CASSGGATNEKLFF. As DNA, the CDR3 is TGTGCCAGTAGCGGGGGAGCAACTAATGAAAAACTGTTTTTT. The J gene is TRBJ1-4, the V gene TRBV19; possible D gene TRBD1, 5 bases. The ends were cut back, 6 bases at V and 0 bases at J, with 8 bases in the middle. This CDR3 spans 14 amino acids. Germline V gene lookup returns CDR1 LNHDA and CDR2 SQIVND (reference sequence).

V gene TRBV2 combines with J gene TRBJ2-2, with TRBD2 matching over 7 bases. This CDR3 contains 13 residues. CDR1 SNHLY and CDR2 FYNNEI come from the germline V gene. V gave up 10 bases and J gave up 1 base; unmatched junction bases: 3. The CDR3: CAKLALNTGELFF. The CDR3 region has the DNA TGTGCCAAACTAGCGCTGAACACCGGGGAGCTGTTTTTT.

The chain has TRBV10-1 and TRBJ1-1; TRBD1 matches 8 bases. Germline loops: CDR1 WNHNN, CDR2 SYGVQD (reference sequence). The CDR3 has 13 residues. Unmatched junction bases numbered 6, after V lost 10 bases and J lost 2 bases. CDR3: CAKPTGANTEAFF. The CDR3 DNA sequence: TGCGCCAAACCGACAGGGGCTAACACTGAAGCTTTCTTT.

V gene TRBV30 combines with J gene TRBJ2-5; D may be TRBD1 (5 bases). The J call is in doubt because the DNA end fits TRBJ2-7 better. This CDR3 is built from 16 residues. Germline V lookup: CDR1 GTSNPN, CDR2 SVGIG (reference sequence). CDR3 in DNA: TGTGCCTGGAGTATACCTGGGGCAGTTCCCCTGGGCGAGCAGTACTTC. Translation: CAWSIPGAVPLGEQYF.

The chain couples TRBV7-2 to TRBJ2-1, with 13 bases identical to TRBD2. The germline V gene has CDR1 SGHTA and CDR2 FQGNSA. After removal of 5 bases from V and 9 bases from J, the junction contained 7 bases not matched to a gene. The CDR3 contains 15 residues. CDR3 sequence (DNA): TGTGCCAGCAGCCTGTGGACTAGCGGGAGTGGTGAGCAGTTCTTC. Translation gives CASSLWTSGSGEQFF.

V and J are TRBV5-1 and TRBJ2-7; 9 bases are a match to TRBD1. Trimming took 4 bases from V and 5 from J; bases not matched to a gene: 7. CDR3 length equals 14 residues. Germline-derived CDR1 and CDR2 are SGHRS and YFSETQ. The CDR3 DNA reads TGCGCCAGCAGCCTGGGACAGGGTTACGACGAGCAGTACTTC. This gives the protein CASSLGQGYDEQYF. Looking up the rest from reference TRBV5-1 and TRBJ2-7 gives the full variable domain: KAGVTQTPRYLIKTRGQQVTLSCSPISGHRSVSWYQQTPGQGLQFLFEYFSETQRNKGNFPGRFSGRQFSNSRSEMNVSTLELGDSALYLCASSLGQGYDEQYFGPGTRLTVT.

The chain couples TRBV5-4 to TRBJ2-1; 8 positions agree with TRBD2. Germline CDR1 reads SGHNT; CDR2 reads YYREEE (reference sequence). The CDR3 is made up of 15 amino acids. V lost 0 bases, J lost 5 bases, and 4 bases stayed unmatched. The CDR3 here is CASSLAQRGNNEQFF. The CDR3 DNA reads TGTGCCAGCAGCTTGGCACAGCGGGGGAACAATGAGCAGTTCTTC. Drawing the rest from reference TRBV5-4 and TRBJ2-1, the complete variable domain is ETGVTQSPTHLIKTRGQQVTLRCSSQSGHNTVSWYQQALGQGPQFIFQYYREEENGRGNFPPRFSGLQFPNYSSELNVNALELDDSALYLCASSLAQRGNNEQFFGPGTRLTVL.

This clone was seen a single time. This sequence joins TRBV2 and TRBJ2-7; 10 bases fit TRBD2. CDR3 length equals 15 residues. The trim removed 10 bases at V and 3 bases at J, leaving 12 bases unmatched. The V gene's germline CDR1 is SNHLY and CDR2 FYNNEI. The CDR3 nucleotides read TGTGCCATCTTGCCGTTGCTAGCGGGAGTCTACGAGCAGTACGTC. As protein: CAILPLLAGVYEQYV.

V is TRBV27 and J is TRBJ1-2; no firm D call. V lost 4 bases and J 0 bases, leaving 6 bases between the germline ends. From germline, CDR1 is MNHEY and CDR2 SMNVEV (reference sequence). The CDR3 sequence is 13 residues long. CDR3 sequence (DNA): TGTGCCAGCAGTTCGGGGACTAACTATGGCTACACCTTC. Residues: CASSSGTNYGYTF.

The CDR3 sequence: CASAENLPPQNTIYF. CDR3 DNA: TGTGCCAGTGCGGAAAACCTACCCCCCCAAAACACCATATATTTT. V and J are TRBV6-1 and TRBJ1-3; no definite D call. Trimming took off 9 bases at V and 6 bases at J, with 21 bases between the two ends. The germline CDR1 and CDR2 sequences are MNHNS and SASEGT. This CDR3 has 15 amino acids.